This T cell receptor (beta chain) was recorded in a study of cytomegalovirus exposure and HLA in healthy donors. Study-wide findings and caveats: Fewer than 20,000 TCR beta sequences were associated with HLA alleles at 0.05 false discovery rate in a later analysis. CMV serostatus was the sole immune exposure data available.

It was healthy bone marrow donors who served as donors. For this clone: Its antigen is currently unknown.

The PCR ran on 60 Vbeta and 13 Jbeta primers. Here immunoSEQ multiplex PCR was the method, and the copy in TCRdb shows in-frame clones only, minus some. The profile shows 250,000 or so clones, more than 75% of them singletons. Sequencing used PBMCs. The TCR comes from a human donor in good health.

CDR3 region: CASSYTRTGGSYGYTF. The CDR3, as DNA: TGTGCCAGCAGTTACACTAGGACAGGGGGCTCCTATGGCTACACCTTC. The gene calls are TRBV6-5 and TRBJ1-2; 11 bases map to TRBD1. V lost 2 bases, J lost 4 bases, and 6 bases stayed unmatched. Germline assignment: CDR1 MNHEY and CDR2 SVGAGI. The CDR3 consists of 16 residues.